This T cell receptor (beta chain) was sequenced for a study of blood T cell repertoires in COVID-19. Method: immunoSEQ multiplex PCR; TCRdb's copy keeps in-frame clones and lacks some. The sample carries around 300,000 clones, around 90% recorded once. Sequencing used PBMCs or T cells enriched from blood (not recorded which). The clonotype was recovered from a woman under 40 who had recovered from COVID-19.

CDR3 sequence: CASSSALRETQYF. CDR3 DNA sequence: TGTGCCAGCAGCTCCGCCCTCCGGGAGACCCAGTACTTC. The chain recombines TRBV11-1 with TRBJ2-5, with D unresolved. The CDR3 has 13 amino acids. Between the trimmed V and J ends, which lost 4 bases and 5 bases, there was a span of 11 bases. The germline CDR1 and CDR2 sequences are SGHAT and FQDESV (reference sequence).